This T cell receptor beta chain was identified during a study of identical twins. Study-wide results and caveats: A partial confounding effect on zero-insertion analyses could come from invariant MAIT and iNKT cells. Recombination models fit unrelated individuals' TCR alpha sharing but underestimated twins'. Its conclusions, products of cross-sectional statistical analysis, did not come from following the same donors.

TCRdb ran MiXCR on the 5' RACE reads and lists one entry per CDR3 protein. The table has hundreds of thousands of distinct CDR3 sequences, roughly a tenth seen once. This clonotype was observed at least ten times. Antigen unknown. The sequenced material came from memory (CD45RO+) T cells sorted from blood. This TCR came from a woman younger than 30 in good health.

The CDR3 loop reads CAWRAGGYEQYF. CDR3 DNA sequence: TGTGCCTGGAGAGCCGGTGGCTACGAGCAGTACTTC. This rearrangement joins TRBV30 to TRBJ2-7, with D hard to call. V lost 3 bases and J 3 bases, leaving 9 bases between the germline ends. Germline lookup yields CDR1 GTSNPN and CDR2 SVGIG (reference sequence). This CDR3 comprises 12 residues.